This TCR beta chain was sequenced in a study of cytomegalovirus exposure and HLA in healthy donors. CDR3 length: 16 amino acids. The germline gives CDR1 MNHNY, CDR2 SVGAGI (reference sequence). V lost 0 bases, J lost 3 bases, and 4 bases stayed unmatched. Vbeta (60) and Jbeta (13) primers were used in the PCR. Measured with immunoSEQ multiplex PCR; TCRdb has only the in-frame clones, and not every one. The sample lists around 150,000 clones, roughly three quarters occurring once. This TCR was sampled from a human donor in good health. Sequencing was carried out using PBMCs. This chain uses TRBV6-6 with TRBJ1-3; 8 bases match TRBD1. The CDR3 DNA follows: TGTGCCAGCAGTTACTCGGACAGGGACAGTGGAAACACCATATATTTT. Protein sequence: CASSYSDRDSGNTIYF.